What follows are 26 T cell receptor beta chains derived from one specimen sequenced in a study of neurological immune-mediated disorders. TCRdb independently ran MiXCR on the 5' RACE reads; one entry per CDR3 protein. The table records over 45,000 distinct CDR3 sequences, 3% to 4.5% of them present only once. The specimen sequenced was CD4+ T cells from blood. Receptors were obtained from a woman in her thirties or forties with multiple sclerosis.

This clonotype was observed at least ten times. This chain connects TRBV5-6 to TRBJ2-3; D gene ambiguous. The CDR3 length is 14 residues. V shed 3 bases and J shed 3 bases, with 11 bases lying between them. The germline CDR1 and CDR2 sequences are SGHDT and YYEEEE. CDR3 in DNA: TGTGCCAGCAGCTCATTTGGACCAACAGATACGCAGTATTTT. As protein: CASSSFGPTDTQYF.

This clonotype was detected many times. The V call is TRBV7-9, the J call TRBJ2-7; D may correspond to TRBD1 or TRBD2 (5 bases each). Trimming pared 3 bases from V and 5 bases from J, leaving 17 bases between. CDR1 and CDR2 (germline): SEHNR, FQNEAQ (reference sequence). CDR3 size: 15 residues. The CDR3 nucleotides are TGTGCCAGCAGCTTGGCCGGGACGGTCGAGGACGAGCAGTACTTC. It is translated as CASSLAGTVEDEQYF. Full variable domain (rest looked up from reference TRBV7-9 and TRBJ2-7): DTGVSQNPRHKITKRGQNVTFRCDPISEHNRLYWYRQTLGQGPEFLTYFQNEAQLEKSRLLSDRFSAERPKGSFSTLEIQRTEQGDSAMYLCASSLAGTVEDEQYFGPGTRLTVT.

This clonotype appeared many times. V usage is TRBV5-1 and J usage is TRBJ2-3; 7 bases are shared with TRBD1. In germline, CDR1 is SGHRS, CDR2 YFSETQ. The junction had 16 bases not matched to a gene; V was cut back by 4 bases and J by 2 bases. The CDR3 extends over 18 amino acids. The CDR3 nucleotides are TGCGCCAGCAGCCCCGATCCCCTAACAGGGGCGTACACAGATACGCAGTATTTT. This gives the protein CASSPDPLTGAYTDTQYF.

In this sample, this clonotype turned up many times. The junction does not match germline at one end; this may be a read error. The rearrangement joins TRBV5-6 to TRBJ2-7, with D possibly matching TRBD2 (7 bases). Germline CDR1 and CDR2: SGHDT and YYEEEE. The CDR3 consists of 12 residues. CDR3 sequence: CASSFPGGTRSF. The CDR3 DNA reads TGTGCCAGCAGCTTCCCCGGGGGGACAAGGTCCTTC.

This clonotype was seen at least ten times. This chain joins TRBV7-6 and TRBJ1-4; D might be TRBD1 (5 bases). This CDR3 comprises 17 residues. V dropped 0 bases and J dropped 0 bases, with 11 bases sitting between them. CDR1 is SGHVS, CDR2 FNYEAQ, per germline. The CDR3 DNA follows: TGTGCCAGCAGCTTAGCGCTCAGGGATTCAACTAATGAAAAACTGTTTTTT. This translates into CASSLALRDSTNEKLFF.

This clonotype was seen many times. The CDR3 DNA reads as TGTGCCAGCAGCCCAGTCCATTCAGAAAACTATGGCTACACCTTC. It is translated as CASSPVHSENYGYTF. This chain joins TRBV5-4 and TRBJ1-2; D is unclear. Trimming removed 4 bases at V and 2 bases at J, with 15 bases between. Looked up from germline, CDR1 is SGHNT and CDR2 is YYREEE (reference sequence). This CDR3 is 15 amino acids long.

This clonotype was seen ten or more times. The chain joins TRBV5-1 to TRBJ1-2, with a tentative D call TRBD1 (5 bases). This CDR3 spans 15 amino acids. Between the trimmed V and J ends, which lost 4 bases and 4 bases, there was a span of 17 bases. Germline CDR1 is SGHRS and CDR2 is YFSETQ. The CDR3 sequence: CASSPNESGTYGYTF. CDR3 coding DNA: TGCGCCAGCAGCCCTAACGAATCTGGGACCTATGGCTACACCTTC.

This clonotype was seen many times. The rearrangement uses TRBV10-3 and TRBJ2-3; D ambiguous. This CDR3 has 13 residues. Germline V lookup: CDR1 ENHRY, CDR2 SYGVKD. Trimming shortened V by 4 bases and J by 2 bases, and 7 bases separated the two germline ends. DNA of the CDR3: TGTGCCATCAGTGCTGGAACCACAGATACGCAGTATTTT. It yields the protein CAISAGTTDTQYF.

This clonotype was seen many times. The rearrangement joins TRBV24-1 to TRBJ1-1, with a possible D match to TRBD1 (6 bases). Germline lookup yields CDR1 KGHDR and CDR2 SFDVKD. The CDR3 has 13 amino acids. V lost 12 bases and J lost 0, with 13 bases in between. The CDR3 nucleotides are TGTGCCCCACGGGGACAAATGAACACTGAAGCTTTCTTT. This encodes CAPRGQMNTEAFF.

On this clonotype itself: A much larger clone differs from this one at a single base, so this may be a read error. The chain combines TRBV27 with TRBJ1-1; D is unclear. Germline values: CDR1 MNHEY, CDR2 SMNVEV (reference sequence). V was cut by 6 bases and J by 4 bases, with 12 bases left in between. The CDR3 loop spans 13 amino acids. CDR3 nucleotide sequence: TGTGCCAGCAGGAGGTCCTCGCGCACTGAAGCTTTCTTT. Amino acids: CASRRSSRTEAFF.

This clonotype came up many times. The rearrangement links TRBV4-2 to TRBJ1-6; D gene uncertain. Germline assignment: CDR1 LGHNA and CDR2 YNFKEQ. There are 13 residues in the CDR3. V gave up 2 bases and J gave up 10 bases, with 9 bases separating them. In nucleotides, the CDR3 is TGTGCCAGCAGCCAACTCCGGTACTCACCCCTCCACTTT. Amino acid sequence: CASSQLRYSPLHF.

Many counts were recorded for this clonotype. V gene TRBV2 combines with J gene TRBJ2-1; perhaps D is TRBD1 or TRBD2 (5 bases each). From germline, CDR1 is SNHLY and CDR2 FYNNEI. V dropped 8 bases and J dropped 6 bases, with 20 bases sitting between them. This CDR3 comprises 15 residues. The CDR3 DNA reads TGTGCCAGCCGGTTACTAGTCCTAAGGGGCAATGAGCAGTTCTTC. Residues: CASRLLVLRGNEQFF.

This clonotype occurred a few times. CDR3 nucleotides: TGCAGCGTTGTGGACAGGGGGGAAAAACTGTTTTTT. Its protein is CSVVDRGEKLFF. V usage is TRBV29-1 and J usage is TRBJ1-4, with 10 bases matching TRBD1. The CDR3 sequence is 12 residues long. Germline values: CDR1 SQVTM, CDR2 ANQGSEA. The V and J ends lost 4 bases and 8 bases, in that order; junction bases with no gene match: 1.

This clonotype was seen ten or more times. This chain joins TRBV11-2 and TRBJ2-7, with a weak D call TRBD2 (5 bases). Trimming removed 5 bases from V and 2 bases from J, with 13 bases in between. The CDR3 totals 14 residues. CDR1 is SGHAT and CDR2 is FQNNGV in the germline V gene. DNA for the CDR3: TGTGCCAGCAGCACTAACTCCGGGGCCTACGAGCAGTACTTC. It is translated as CASSTNSGAYEQYF.

The table lists this clonotype with a few counts. The chain recombines TRBV20-1 with TRBJ1-1; possible D gene TRBD1, 6 bases. This CDR3 is 12 amino acids long. V was clipped by 6 bases and J by 1 base, with 9 bases between them. CDR1 and CDR2 (germline): DFQATT, SNEGSKA (reference sequence). CDR3 residues: CSAQQGNTEAFF. The CDR3 nucleotides are TGCAGTGCGCAACAGGGGAACACTGAAGCTTTCTTT.

This clonotype was detected many times. The J gene is TRBJ2-7, the V gene TRBV5-1; D unresolved. The V gene lost 0 bases and the J gene lost 3 bases, with 10 bases spanning the gap. The CDR3 spans 14 residues. Germline V gene sequence: CDR1 SGHRS, CDR2 YFSETQ. This chain's CDR3 is CASSLDMGNYEQYF. In nucleotides, the CDR3 is TGCGCCAGCAGCTTGGACATGGGAAACTACGAGCAGTACTTC.

This clonotype occurred many times. The V and J genes are TRBV7-9 and TRBJ2-3; the D gene is possibly TRBD1 (5 bases). V was trimmed by 2 bases and J by 4 bases, leaving 7 bases between them. The CDR3 is made up of 13 amino acids. Germline CDR1 and CDR2: SEHNR and FQNEAQ (reference sequence). The CDR3 DNA is TGTGCCAGCAGCTTACTAGGGGCAGATACGCAGTATTTT. Translated: CASSLLGADTQYF.

This clonotype has a count of ten or more. The chain couples TRBV5-1 to TRBJ2-1; D is tentatively TRBD1 or TRBD2 (6 bases each). V lost 0 bases to trimming and J lost 8 bases, with 12 bases between them. Germline-derived CDR1 and CDR2 are SGHRS and YFSETQ. The CDR3 length is 14 residues. For the CDR3, the DNA is TGCGCCAGCAGCTTGGTTCTCGGGGGCCATGAGCAGTTCTTC. Protein: CASSLVLGGHEQFF.

This clonotype showed up many times. The CDR3 DNA is TGTGCCAGCATCATACCAGGGGGCAATCTGGAGACCCAGTACTTC. Residues: CASIIPGGNLETQYF. This chain joins TRBV2 and TRBJ2-5; TRBD1 matches at 8 bases. The CDR3 has 15 amino acids. Germline V gene sequence: CDR1 SNHLY, CDR2 FYNNEI. With 7 bases clipped from V and 5 bases from J, the junction kept 12 bases outside the gene matches.

Ten or more counts support this clonotype. The chain employs TRBV5-1 and TRBJ2-1, with 9 nucleotides matching TRBD2. Trimming cost V 0 bases and J 5 bases; bases outside gene matches: 6. Per germline, CDR1 SGHRS and CDR2 YFSETQ. The CDR3 covers 16 residues. The CDR3 sequence: CASSLALAGGNNEQFF. The CDR3 DNA reads TGCGCCAGCAGCTTGGCTCTTGCGGGGGGGAACAATGAGCAGTTCTTC.

The table lists this clonotype with many counts. The junction and the germline gene differ at one end; a read error may be behind it. The rearrangement joins TRBV5-1 to TRBJ2-2; TRBD2 matches 7 bases. The CDR3 consists of 15 residues. Germline V gene lookup returns CDR1 SGHRS and CDR2 YFSETQ. CDR3 sequence: CASTLGGSNTGELFF. In DNA, the CDR3 is TGCGCCAGCACCTTGGGGGGGTCGAACACCGGGGAGCTGTTTTTT. The full variable domain, completed using reference TRBV5-1 and TRBJ2-2, is KAGVTQTPRYLIKTRGQQVTLSCSPISGHRSVSWYQQTPGQGLQFLFEYFSETQRNKGNFPGRFSGRQFSNSRSEMNVSTLELGDSALYLCASTLGGSNTGELFFGEGSRLTVL.

This clonotype was seen many times. The rearrangement uses TRBV5-1 and TRBJ2-2; 8 bases map to TRBD2. From germline, CDR1 is SGHRS and CDR2 YFSETQ. The CDR3 runs 16 residues. Trimming took 4 bases from V and 0 from J; bases not matched to a gene: 5. CDR3 in amino acids: CASSPTSGANTGELFF. The CDR3 nucleotides are TGCGCCAGCAGCCCTACTAGCGGAGCGAACACCGGGGAGCTGTTTTTT.

This clonotype was seen ten or more times. This chain connects TRBV12-3 or TRBV12-4 to TRBJ1-1; D uncertain. Trimming pared 5 bases from V and 4 bases from J, leaving 11 bases between. The CDR3 extends over 13 amino acids. This CDR3 reads CASSLTRATEAFF. The CDR3, as DNA: TGTGCCAGCAGTCTGACAAGAGCCACTGAAGCTTTCTTT.

This clonotype was counted many times. This rearrangement joins TRBV19 to TRBJ1-4, with unresolved D. Per germline, CDR1 LNHDA and CDR2 SQIVND (reference sequence). Trimming cost V 11 bases and J 7 bases, with 17 bases left between them. The CDR3 contains 13 residues. The DNA of the CDR3 is TGTGCCTCCGACCGGGTCCGGGGTGAAAAACTGTTTTTT. It codes for CASDRVRGEKLFF. Complete variable domain (other parts from reference TRBV19 and TRBJ1-4): DGGITQSPKYLFRKEGQNVTLSCEQNLNHDAMYWYRQDPGQGLRLIYYSQIVNDFQKGDIAEGYSVSREKKESFPLTVTSAQKNPTAFYLCASDRVRGEKLFFGSGTQLSVL.

This clonotype was detected many times. CDR3 sequence: CSASNAREKGYTF. CDR3 nucleotide sequence: TGCAGTGCTAGCAACGCGAGGGAGAAGGGCTACACCTTC. The V gene is TRBV20-1, the J gene TRBJ1-2; D gene unclear. Deletions cut 3 bases from V and 8 bases from J, with 16 bases between. The CDR3 totals 13 residues. The germline V gene encodes CDR1 DFQATT and CDR2 SNEGSKA (reference sequence).

This clonotype was recorded at least ten times. A read error may produce the germline difference seen at one junction end. This rearrangement joins TRBV11-2 to TRBJ2-2; 12 bases fit TRBD2. This CDR3 is built from 20 residues. Germline assignment: CDR1 SGHAT and CDR2 FQNNGV. Written as DNA, the CDR3 is TGTGTCAGCAGCTCTTTCTTCCCAAGGACTAGCGGGGAACACACCGGGGAGCTGTTTTTT. This sequence encodes CVSSSFFPRTSGEHTGELFF.